Shown below are 19 T cell receptor beta chains from a single sample sequenced in a study of T-cell memory formation after mild COVID-19. TCRdb re-called the 5' RACE reads with MiXCR, one entry per CDR3 protein. The sample gives around 220,000 distinct CDR3 sequences, about 17% of which show up once; approximately 3.5% is in the top ten. Sequencing was carried out using PBMCs or a T cell subset sorted from them (not recorded which). The source of these receptors is a man aged 18 to 29 who had mild COVID-19 (a few samples of this study predate the infection). Cell type and time point are not known.

CDR3 nucleotide sequence: TGCGCCAGCGCTGACACCGGGGAGCTGTTTTTT. Encoded protein: CASADTGELFF. V is TRBV23-1 and J is TRBJ2-2; D unclear. TRBV23-1 is assigned to the ORF class and has an uncertain function. V lost 8 bases to trimming and J lost 3 bases, with 4 bases between them. This CDR3 is built from 11 residues.

The rearrangement joins TRBV7-8 to TRBJ2-7; unclear D gene. CDR3 length equals 14 residues. V shed 2 bases and J shed 3 bases, with 11 bases lying between them. Germline V gene lookup returns CDR1 SGHVS and CDR2 FQNEAQ. CDR3 sequence reads: CASSLFQNHYEQYF. In DNA, the CDR3 is TGTGCCAGCAGCTTATTCCAGAACCACTACGAGCAGTACTTC.

This clonotype was found a few times. The chain couples TRBV5-1 to TRBJ2-5, with a tentative D call TRBD2 (7 bases). Germline lookup yields CDR1 SGHRS and CDR2 YFSETQ. This CDR3 region has 16 residues. V lost 1 base, J lost 4 bases, and 17 bases lay in between. Written as DNA, the CDR3 is TGCGCCAGCAGCTTGAATCGGGGGGACATGAGAGAGACCCAGTACTTC. As protein: CASSLNRGDMRETQYF.

This clonotype was detected a few times. The V call is TRBV12-3 or TRBV12-4, the J call TRBJ2-7; D could derive from TRBD1 or TRBD2 (5 bases each). Trimming took off 3 bases at V and 1 base at J, with 10 bases between the two ends. The CDR3 runs to 14 residues. DNA for the CDR3: TGTGCCAGCAGTTTTGGATGGGGGTCCTACGAGCAGTACGTC. Its translation is CASSFGWGSYEQYV.

V usage is TRBV19 and J usage is TRBJ1-2; D not resolved. From germline, CDR1 is LNHDA and CDR2 SQIVND (reference sequence). The CDR3 is 12 residues long. Trimming left V 10 bases short and J 8 bases short, with 17 bases between. The CDR3 bases are TGTGCCACCGCCCGGGCCTCCCTCGGCTACACCTTC. Its translation is CATARASLGYTF.

The V and J genes are TRBV4-3 and TRBJ2-5; the match to TRBD2 covers 7 bases. This CDR3 contains 13 residues. With 5 bases clipped from V and 5 bases from J, the junction kept 5 bases outside the gene matches. Germline V gene sequence: CDR1 LGHNA, CDR2 YSLEER. The CDR3 spells CASSAGVHETQYF. CDR3 DNA: TGCGCCAGCAGCGCGGGGGTCCACGAGACCCAGTACTTC.

Only a few counts were recorded for this clonotype. This chain joins TRBV7-2 and TRBJ1-5, with D possibly TRBD1 on 6 matching bases. This CDR3 is 15 amino acids long. The V end was cut by 5 bases, the J end by 3 bases, with 14 bases between. Per germline, CDR1 SGHTA and CDR2 FQGNSA. The CDR3 region is CASSPNTGNNQPQHF. The CDR3 nucleotides are TGTGCCAGCAGCCCAAATACAGGGAACAATCAGCCCCAGCATTTT.

This sequence joins TRBV7-9 and TRBJ2-2; possibly TRBD1 for D (5 bases). Trimming took 5 bases from V and 0 from J, leaving 13 bases between them. The CDR3 is made up of 16 amino acids. CDR1 and CDR2 (germline): SEHNR, FQNEAQ (reference sequence). CDR3: CASSPPDMANTGELFF. In nucleotides, the CDR3 is TGTGCCAGCAGCCCGCCGGACATGGCGAACACCGGGGAGCTGTTTTTT.

The chain joins TRBV5-1 to TRBJ2-7; D is unclear. From germline, CDR1 is SGHRS and CDR2 YFSETQ. The CDR3 is 15 residues long. The ends were cut back, 0 bases at V and 3 bases at J, with 13 bases in the middle. Written as DNA, the CDR3 is TGCGCCAGCAGCTTGGACGCGACACCTAACTACGAGCAGTACTTC. It is translated as CASSLDATPNYEQYF. Together with reference TRBV5-1 and TRBJ2-7, the CDR3 gives the full variable domain: KAGVTQTPRYLIKTRGQQVTLSCSPISGHRSVSWYQQTPGQGLQFLFEYFSETQRNKGNFPGRFSGRQFSNSRSEMNVSTLELGDSALYLCASSLDATPNYEQYFGPGTRLTVT.

This clonotype turned up a few times. J is TRBJ1-2 and V is TRBV5-1; 7 bases map to TRBD1. With 2 bases clipped from V and 6 bases from J, the junction kept 4 bases outside the gene matches. Germline V gene lookup returns CDR1 SGHRS and CDR2 YFSETQ. This CDR3 has 13 amino acids. CDR3 DNA sequence: TGCGCCAGCAGCTTAGTTGACAGGGATGGCTACACCTTC. This codes for CASSLVDRDGYTF.

The sample holds a few counts of this clonotype. This chain links TRBV3-1 with TRBJ2-3, with a possible D match to TRBD1 (6 bases). V gave up 0 bases and J gave up 8 bases, with 12 bases separating them. Germline V gene lookup returns CDR1 LGHDT and CDR2 YNNKEL (reference sequence). The CDR3 extends over 14 amino acids. CDR3 nucleotides: TGTGCCAGCAGCCAAGAAGAGGAAGGGGGTACGCAGTATTTT. Translation: CASSQEEEGGTQYF.

This clonotype was seen a handful of times. The chain uses TRBV5-1 and TRBJ2-1; D is ambiguous. The V gene's germline CDR1 is SGHRS and CDR2 YFSETQ. The CDR3 covers 14 residues. Between the trimmed V and J ends, which lost 1 base and 5 bases, there was a span of 10 bases. CDR3 loop: CASSLRLVNNEQFF. CDR3 bases: TGCGCCAGCAGCTTGAGACTGGTAAACAATGAGCAGTTCTTC.

This chain uses TRBV23-1 with TRBJ2-5; 8 bases match TRBD2. TRBV23-1 is assigned to the ORF class and has an uncertain function. CDR3 size: 16 residues. The V segment lost 4 bases and the J segment 1 base; nucleotides outside the gene matches: 8. CDR3: CASSRREGETQETQYF. The CDR3 DNA reads TGCGCCAGCAGTCGACGGGAGGGGGAGACCCAAGAGACCCAGTACTTC.

The chain joins TRBV7-6 to TRBJ1-4, with 7 bases identical to TRBD1. From germline, CDR1 is SGHVS and CDR2 FNYEAQ. V was clipped by 5 bases and J by 6 bases; unmatched bases: 6. This CDR3 is built from 14 residues. CDR3 sequence (DNA): TGTGCCAGCAGCCTGACAGGGAGGGATGAAAAACTGTTTTTT. This sequence encodes CASSLTGRDEKLFF.

This clonotype was observed a handful of times. This sequence joins TRBV20-1 and TRBJ1-1, with D unresolved. This CDR3 has 13 residues. Germline CDR1 is DFQATT and CDR2 is SNEGSKA (reference sequence). V was clipped by 6 bases and J by 4 bases, with 15 bases between them. CDR3 region: CSAPSWVLTEAFF. The CDR3 nucleotides are TGCAGTGCACCTTCGTGGGTTCTCACTGAAGCTTTCTTT.

This clonotype was counted a few times. V and J are TRBV12-3 or TRBV12-4 and TRBJ1-2, with TRBD1 as a possible D gene (6 bases). Between the trimmed V and J ends, which lost 3 bases and 4 bases, there was a span of 12 bases. The CDR3 covers 14 residues. This CDR3 reads CASSFGGQSYGYTF. The CDR3 DNA sequence: TGTGCCAGCAGTTTCGGGGGGCAAAGCTATGGCTACACCTTC.

This clonotype has just a few counts. The chain uses TRBV6-6 and TRBJ2-5, with D possibly matching TRBD1 (6 bases). V gave up 2 bases and J gave up 2 bases, with 12 bases separating them. Germline V gives CDR1 MNHNY, CDR2 SVGAGI (reference sequence). This CDR3 is 15 amino acids long. CDR3 protein: CASSYPNRAQETQYF. As DNA, the CDR3 is TGTGCCAGCAGTTACCCTAACAGGGCTCAAGAGACCCAGTACTTC.

The sample holds a few counts of this clonotype. The CDR3 reads CASSSQGALVETQYF. CDR3 DNA sequence: TGCGCCAGCAGCTCGCAGGGGGCGCTGGTTGAGACCCAGTACTTC. The rearrangement links TRBV5-1 to TRBJ2-5, with 8 bases fitting TRBD1. The germline CDR1 and CDR2 sequences are SGHRS and YFSETQ. With V trimmed by 3 bases and J by 5 bases, 9 bases remained unmatched. This CDR3 has 15 amino acids.

This clonotype came up a few times. This chain connects TRBV5-1 to TRBJ1-1; 8 bases match TRBD1. V was pared by 4 bases and J by 0 bases, with 8 bases of the junction left unmatched. The CDR3 consists of 16 residues. Germline V gives CDR1 SGHRS, CDR2 YFSETQ. The CDR3 reads CASSRWTGLLNTEAFF. The CDR3 nucleotides read TGCGCCAGCAGCCGCTGGACAGGGCTACTGAACACTGAAGCTTTCTTT.